The source of this T cell receptor beta chain is a study of shared clonotypes between healthy human individuals. The wider study: For every donor, three CD4 naive, three CD4 memory, two CD8 naive and one CD8 memory plates were used.

The CDR3 totals 18 residues. Germline assignment: CDR1 GTSNPN and CDR2 SVGIG (reference sequence). The junction had 11 bases not matched to a gene; V was cut back by 0 bases and J by 3 bases. Study findings and constraints: Estimated clonotype richness was generally higher in naive than memory subsets. An anticipated effect of sequencing depth on clonotype sharing among donors was recognized.

Profiling relied on immunoSEQ multiplex PCR, and the TCRdb table lists in-frame clones only, not all of them. Of about 990,000 clones in the sample, around 78% are singletons; the top ten hold 0.55% to 0.7%. This clone showed up just once. Its target is not known. Donors, healthy HIV-negative adults, lacked recent acute infections or vaccinations. This chain joins TRBV30 and TRBJ2-3; TRBD2 matches 11 bases. The source is a man between 18 and 29 years old in good health. Some clones in this sample may be carry-over from other donors' samples. The specimen sequenced was memory CD4+ T cells from PBMCs. The sample's subset: CD45RA-negative fraction. The CDR3 DNA follows: TGTGCCTGGAGTGTACTTTGGCTAGCGGGAGGAGTGACAGATACGCAGTATTTT. This gives the protein CAWSVLWLAGGVTDTQYF.